This T cell receptor (beta chain) was documented in a study of graft-versus-host responses after intestinal transplantation. Remarks on this clone: Its antigen is not identified.

V lost 2 bases to trimming and J lost 8 bases, with 12 bases between them. Germline CDR1 is SNHLY and CDR2 is FYNNEI. The CDR3 sequence is 13 residues long. Some clones are missing from TCRdb's copy, which holds only in-frame ones; the method was immunoSEQ multiplex PCR. The data hold 80,000 to 95,000 clones, with over 80% observed a single time. Sequenced here: unstimulated CD8+ T cells sorted from spleen or lymph node cells, sampled before intestinal transplant. This chain joins TRBV2 and TRBJ1-1; no clear D. The clonotype comes from a human donor who received an intestinal transplant. CDR3 coding DNA: TGTGCCAGCAGTGAATCTGTAAGGACGGAAGCTTTCTTT. Its protein is CASSESVRTEAFF. The full variable domain, with the rest looked up from reference TRBV2 and TRBJ1-1, is EPEVTQTPSHQVTQMGQEVILRCVPISNHLYFYWYRQILGQKVEFLVSFYNNEISEKSEIFDDQFSVERPDGSNFTLKIRSTKLEDSAMYFCASSESVRTEAFFGQGTRLTVV.